This T cell receptor beta chain was captured in a study of metastatic and nonmetastatic thyroid tumors. TCRdb reanalyzed the PCR reads with MiXCR. Found here are some 8,400 clones, 28% of them singletons; the top ten hold around two fifths. The study's findings and limits: For both blood and tumor, malignant thyroid tumors reportedly showed significantly higher TCR beta diversity than benign nodules did.

As concerns this clone: Its antigen is unidentified.

The germline V gene has CDR1 MDHEN and CDR2 SYDVKM. CDR3 length equals 11 residues. V dropped 11 bases and J dropped 0 bases, with 5 bases sitting between them. All patients were treatment-naive before thyroid surgery. The TCR sequence derives from a male donor with papillary thyroid cancer or a benign thyroid nodule (not recorded which). Some clones in this sample may be carry-over from other donors' samples. The chain is built from TRBV28 and TRBJ2-1; no reliable D call. The sequencing input was tumor tissue. The CDR3 nucleotides are TGTGCCCATAGCTCCTACAATGAGCAGTTCTTC. It yields the protein CAHSSYNEQFF.